This TCR beta chain was sequenced during a study of T cells after yellow fever vaccination. CDR1 is LNHNV and CDR2 is YYDKDF in the germline V gene (reference sequence). Trimming removed 2 bases from V and 1 base from J, with 12 bases in between. CDR3 length: 15 amino acids. Template switching by 5'RACE produced TCR cDNA, adding a universal primer site and UMIs. Using its own MiXCR run on the 5' RACE reads, TCRdb lists one record per CDR3 protein. The sample shows hundreds of thousands of distinct CDR3 sequences, over 9% of them seen only once. This clonotype was recorded a few times. The TCR comes from a man aged 30 to 45 who received the YFV17D yellow fever vaccine. The chain has TRBV15 and TRBJ2-7; D is perhaps TRBD1 (5 bases). The material was PBMCs, obtained on the day of the yellow fever booster vaccination. CDR3 in DNA: TGTGCCACCAGCAGATCCCTAGGGGTTTCCTACGAGCAGTACTTC. Translating gives CATSRSLGVSYEQYF.